Described below is a single TCR beta chain sequence and its context. In its sample, this clonotype was seen a few times. What this receptor recognizes is not known. No base-level quality is on record; no much larger clone is a single base apart. The record originates from a study of T cells in Graves' hyperthyroidism and ophthalmopathy (dated by TCRdb to about 2019). Regarding the complete study: Peripheral blood samples were taken at initial diagnosis, before any treatment was given. TCR V-J signatures able to tell the groups apart were searched for in a discovery cohort of 90 to 100 patients, of whom over 40 had Graves' ophthalmopathy and 55 to 65 had stable Graves' hyperthyroidism. The roughly 100 discovery patients were divided at random into training and test sets in a 7:3 ratio. The paper describes TCR Vbeta CDR3 sequencing of 140 or so peripheral blood samples, made up of fewer than 50 ophthalmopathy patients, over 70 hyperthyroidism patients and 17 progressor patients. Prospective prediction of ophthalmopathy was tested in an independent validation cohort of some 20 hyperthyroidism patients and 17 patients who later progressed to ophthalmopathy. In several Graves' hyperthyroidism patients, the study also compared T-cell repertoires from thyroid tissue with T-cell repertoires from blood. After blood sampling, hyperthyroidism patients were treated with methimazole at a starting dose of 30 mg daily, and ophthalmopathy patients were treated with high-dose intravenous methylprednisolone. The investigation overall reported the following: A model built on a 13 V-J signature distinguished ophthalmopathy from stable hyperthyroidism, reaching about 88% sensitivity and around 81% specificity in cross-validation and 80%/75% in testing. No statistical method was used to fix the sample size in advance, and group allocation was not hidden from the investigators. In validation, the model predicted progression to ophthalmopathy a median of about 6.5 months before onset, with roughly 70% sensitivity and about 72% specificity. Blood samples also contained most of the expanded thyroid clonotypes (frequency above 0.001), which suggests that blood repertoires may reflect thyroid immune responses.

The TCR beta CDR3 regions were amplified from the RNA transcripts. The first round of RT-PCR for the TCR CDR3 was performed with the HTBI primer set and the Qiagen OneStep RT-PCR kit. A second multiplex PCR round built the libraries, followed by size selection and purification. Sequencing of the libraries was done on an Illumina HiSeq2000 using paired-end 100 bp reads. Per the original workflow: Raw data were processed with SOAPnuke, discarding reads with adapters, uncalled bases, mean Phred below 15, or no exact constant-primer or identifier match. High-quality paired reads were merged using COPE v1.2.5, and each unique nucleotide sequence was defined as a clonotype. MiTCR v1.1 was used to align the clonotypes against IMGT TRBV, TRBD and TRBJ reference segments. The analysis included only V-J combinations with a frequency above 0.0001, which together covered roughly 99% of the repertoires. The TCS score was defined as F50 (clonal expansion) divided by E x V (chaos), with BLOSUM62-based TCRdist calculated between CDR3 peptides within each V-J. Welch's t-statistics and random forest reduced 500 to 650 V-J features to 10 to 15, which were used in a naive Bayes classifier (R e1071). Through fastp at Q25 and MiXCR, TCRdb rebuilt clones from the public reads, retaining in-frame beta chains. A single entry per CDR3 protein holds the most common genes and DNA from its merged rows. TCRdb, rather than the study authors, made the V and J calls. This sample gives approximately 700,000 distinct CDR3 sequences in total; roughly 15% of them show up just once. Approximately 8% of the sample belongs to the ten largest clones.

Stable Graves' hyperthyroidism was defined as the absence of progression to ophthalmopathy over 18 months of follow-up. Hyperthyroidism patients were newly diagnosed, with disease duration under 2 months, and aged 18 to 65 years. Any patient with an uncontrolled infection, another autoimmune disease, pregnancy or lactation was excluded. Diagnoses were based on clinical symptoms, serum thyroxine and TRAb, thyroid ultrasound and orbital computed tomography. PBMCs were isolated from about 10 ml of fresh peripheral blood by Ficoll-Paque density gradient centrifugation. Trizol reagent was used to extract total RNA, and RNA quality was then checked on an Agilent 2100 Bioanalyzer. Sequenced material: blood. The source of this sequence is a man aged 18 to 30 with Graves' hyperthyroidism.

The sequenced DNA: TGCAGCTTAAGGGGCAGGGTGACAGATACGCAGTATTTT. This encodes CSLRGRVTDTQYF. This chain joins TRBV29-1 to TRBJ2-3; the best D guess is TRBD1, with 5 bases matching. Taken from cysteine to phenylalanine, the CDR3 has 13 residues. Only CDR3 DNA is held: 39 bases, read in frame from base 1. The V end loses 8 bases and the J end loses 3 bases, and a stretch of 15 bases separates them. The germline V gene provides CDR1 SQVTM and CDR2 ANQGSEA.